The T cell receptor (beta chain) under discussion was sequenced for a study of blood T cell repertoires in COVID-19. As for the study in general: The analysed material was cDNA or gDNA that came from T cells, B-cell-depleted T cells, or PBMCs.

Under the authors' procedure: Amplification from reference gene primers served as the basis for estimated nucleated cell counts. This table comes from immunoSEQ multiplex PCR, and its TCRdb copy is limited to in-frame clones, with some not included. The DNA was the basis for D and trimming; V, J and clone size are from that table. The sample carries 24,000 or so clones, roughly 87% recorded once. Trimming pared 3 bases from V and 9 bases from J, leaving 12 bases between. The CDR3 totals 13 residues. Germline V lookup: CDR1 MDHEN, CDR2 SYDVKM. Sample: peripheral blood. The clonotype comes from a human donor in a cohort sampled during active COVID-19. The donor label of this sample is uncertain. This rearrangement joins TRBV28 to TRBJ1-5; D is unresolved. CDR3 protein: CASSFYTEGPQHF. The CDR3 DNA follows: TGTGCCAGCAGTTTTTACACCGAGGGGCCCCAGCATTTT.